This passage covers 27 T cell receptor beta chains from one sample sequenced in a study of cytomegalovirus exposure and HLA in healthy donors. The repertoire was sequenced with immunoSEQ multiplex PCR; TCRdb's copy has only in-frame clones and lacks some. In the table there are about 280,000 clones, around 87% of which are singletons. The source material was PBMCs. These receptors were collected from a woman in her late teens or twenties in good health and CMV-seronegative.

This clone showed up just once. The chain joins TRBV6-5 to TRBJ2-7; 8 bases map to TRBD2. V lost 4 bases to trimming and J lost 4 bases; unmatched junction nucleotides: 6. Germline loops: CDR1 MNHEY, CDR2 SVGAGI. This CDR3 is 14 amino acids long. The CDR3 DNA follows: TGTGCCAGCAGTTCTCGGGGGGGCATGTACGAGCAGTACTTC. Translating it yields CASSSRGGMYEQYF.

The CDR3 nucleotides are TGTGCCAGCAGCTTTCAAGGATTAGGCGGGAGTAGGGAGACCCAGTACTTC. It is translated as CASSFQGLGGSRETQYF. V usage is TRBV7-8 and J usage is TRBJ2-5; 7 bases are a match to TRBD2. V shed 3 bases, J shed 5 bases, and the junction held 15 bases outside the gene matches. Germline V gene sequence: CDR1 SGHVS, CDR2 FQNEAQ. This CDR3 comprises 17 residues.

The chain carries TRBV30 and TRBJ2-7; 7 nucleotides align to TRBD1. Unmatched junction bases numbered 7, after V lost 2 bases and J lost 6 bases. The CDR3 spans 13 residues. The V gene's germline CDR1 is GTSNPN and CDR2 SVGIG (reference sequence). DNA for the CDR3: TGTGCCTGGAGTTATGACAGGGTTCGCGAGCAGTACTTC. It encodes CAWSYDRVREQYF.

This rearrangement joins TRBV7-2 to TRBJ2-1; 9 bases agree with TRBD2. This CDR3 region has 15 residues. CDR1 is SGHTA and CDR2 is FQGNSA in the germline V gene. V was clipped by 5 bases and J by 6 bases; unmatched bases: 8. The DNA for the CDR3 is TGTGCCAGCAGCACTGGCGTTAGCGGGAGCAATGAGCAGTTCTTC. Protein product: CASSTGVSGSNEQFF.

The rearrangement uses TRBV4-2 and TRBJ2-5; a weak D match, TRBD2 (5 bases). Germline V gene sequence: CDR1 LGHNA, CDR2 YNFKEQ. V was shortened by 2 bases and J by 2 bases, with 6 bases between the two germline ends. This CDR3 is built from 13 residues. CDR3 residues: CASSQRRQETQYF. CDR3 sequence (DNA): TGTGCCAGCAGCCAACGGAGGCAAGAGACCCAGTACTTC.

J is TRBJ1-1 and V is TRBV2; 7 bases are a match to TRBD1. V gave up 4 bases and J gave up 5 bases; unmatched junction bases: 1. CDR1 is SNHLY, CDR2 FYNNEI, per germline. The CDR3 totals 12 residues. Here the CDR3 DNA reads TGTGCCAGCAGTGGACAGGGTACTGAAGCTTTCTTT. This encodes CASSGQGTEAFF.

Written as DNA, the CDR3 is TGTGCCAGCAGTGACTCGAAAGAGACCCAGTACTTC. Amino acid sequence: CASSDSKETQYF. The rearrangement joins TRBV28 to TRBJ2-5; D is undetermined. V lost 5 bases and J lost 3, with 7 bases in between. Germline CDR1 MDHEN, CDR2 SYDVKM. CDR3 length: 12 amino acids.

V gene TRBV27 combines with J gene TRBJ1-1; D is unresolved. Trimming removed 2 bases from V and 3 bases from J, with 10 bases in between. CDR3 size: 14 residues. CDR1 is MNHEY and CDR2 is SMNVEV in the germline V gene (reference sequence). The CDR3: CASSLGSSYTEAFF. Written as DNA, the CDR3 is TGTGCCAGCAGTTTAGGTAGTAGTTACACTGAAGCTTTCTTT.

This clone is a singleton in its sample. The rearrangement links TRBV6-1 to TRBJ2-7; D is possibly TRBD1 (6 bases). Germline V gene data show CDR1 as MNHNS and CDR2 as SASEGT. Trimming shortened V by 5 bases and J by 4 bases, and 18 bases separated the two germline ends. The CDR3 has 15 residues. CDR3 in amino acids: CASSKLRDTLYEQYF. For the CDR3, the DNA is TGTGCCAGCAGTAAACTACGGGACACGTTATACGAGCAGTACTTC.

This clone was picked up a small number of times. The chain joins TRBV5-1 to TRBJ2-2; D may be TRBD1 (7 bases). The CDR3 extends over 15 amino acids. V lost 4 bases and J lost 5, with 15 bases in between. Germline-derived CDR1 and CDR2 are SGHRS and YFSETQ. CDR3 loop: CASSPGDRHTGELFF. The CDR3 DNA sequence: TGCGCCAGCAGCCCGGGGGACAGACATACCGGGGAGCTGTTTTTT.

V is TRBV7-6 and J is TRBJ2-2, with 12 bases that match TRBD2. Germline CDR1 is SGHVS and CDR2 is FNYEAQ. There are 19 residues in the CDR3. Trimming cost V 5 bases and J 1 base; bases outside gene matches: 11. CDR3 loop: CASSLRTSGIKGNTGELFF. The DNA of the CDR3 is TGTGCCAGCAGCCTGCGGACTAGCGGGATAAAGGGGAACACCGGGGAGCTGTTTTTT.

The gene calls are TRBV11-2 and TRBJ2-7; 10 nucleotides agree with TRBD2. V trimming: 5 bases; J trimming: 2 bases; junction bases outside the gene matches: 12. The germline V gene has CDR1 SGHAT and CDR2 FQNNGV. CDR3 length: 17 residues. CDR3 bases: TGTGCCAGCAGCCGGACCGGACTAGCGGATATAACCTACGAGCAGTACTTC. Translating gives CASSRTGLADITYEQYF.

CDR3 amino acids: CASSEALPTSEQFF. The DNA for the CDR3 is TGTGCCAGCAGTGAAGCGCTTCCGACTAGCGAGCAGTTCTTC. This rearrangement joins TRBV2 to TRBJ2-1, with 7 bases identical to TRBD2. V lost 0 bases to trimming and J lost 10 bases; unmatched junction nucleotides: 6. This CDR3 is built from 14 residues. Per germline, CDR1 SNHLY and CDR2 FYNNEI.

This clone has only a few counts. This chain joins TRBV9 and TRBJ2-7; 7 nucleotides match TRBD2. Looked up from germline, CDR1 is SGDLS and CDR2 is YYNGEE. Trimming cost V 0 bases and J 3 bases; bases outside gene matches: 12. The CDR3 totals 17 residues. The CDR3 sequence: CASSVAAGLDPLYEQYF. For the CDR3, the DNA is TGTGCCAGCAGCGTAGCAGCCGGACTAGACCCCCTCTACGAGCAGTACTTC.

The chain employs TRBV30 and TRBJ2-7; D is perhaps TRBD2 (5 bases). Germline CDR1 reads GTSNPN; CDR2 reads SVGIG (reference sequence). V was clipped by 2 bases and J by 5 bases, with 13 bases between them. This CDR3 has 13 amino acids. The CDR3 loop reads CAWSLPPGNEQYF. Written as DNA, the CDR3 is TGTGCCTGGAGTCTCCCCCCGGGGAACGAGCAGTACTTC. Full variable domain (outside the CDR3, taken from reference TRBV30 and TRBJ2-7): SQTIHQWPATLVQPVGSPLSLECTVEGTSNPNLYWYRQAAGRGLQLLFYSVGIGQISSEVPQNLSASRPQDRQFILSSKKLLLSDSGFYLCAWSLPPGNEQYFGPGTRLTVT.

This CDR3 reads CASSLVEGNYGYTF. The CDR3 coding sequence is TGTGCCAGCAGCTTGGTGGAGGGGAACTATGGCTACACCTTC. The chain couples TRBV5-4 to TRBJ1-2; weak D call: TRBD1 (5 bases). CDR1 SGHNT and CDR2 YYREEE come from the germline V gene (reference sequence). The CDR3 sequence is 14 residues long. Trimming removed 0 bases at V and 2 bases at J, with 8 bases between.

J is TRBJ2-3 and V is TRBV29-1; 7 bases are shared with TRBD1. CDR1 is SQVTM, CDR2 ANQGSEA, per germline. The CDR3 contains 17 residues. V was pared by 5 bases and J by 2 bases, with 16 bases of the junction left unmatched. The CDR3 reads CSVSLLNRDSITDTQYF. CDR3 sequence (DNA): TGCAGCGTTTCCCTCTTAAACCGGGACAGCATCACAGATACGCAGTATTTT.

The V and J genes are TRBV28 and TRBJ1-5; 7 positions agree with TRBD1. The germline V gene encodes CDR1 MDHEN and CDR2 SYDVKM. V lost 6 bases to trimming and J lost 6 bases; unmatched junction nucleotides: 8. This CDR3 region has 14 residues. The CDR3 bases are TGTGCCAGCAGGTCAGGGGGTTGGGCTCAGCCCCAGCATTTT. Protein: CASRSGGWAQPQHF.

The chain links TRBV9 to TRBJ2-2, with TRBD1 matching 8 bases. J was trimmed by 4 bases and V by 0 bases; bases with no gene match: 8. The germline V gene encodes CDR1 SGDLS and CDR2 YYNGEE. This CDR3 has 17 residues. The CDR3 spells CASSVVWDRLPTGELFF. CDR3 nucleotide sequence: TGTGCCAGCAGCGTAGTCTGGGACAGGCTACCCACCGGGGAGCTGTTTTTT.

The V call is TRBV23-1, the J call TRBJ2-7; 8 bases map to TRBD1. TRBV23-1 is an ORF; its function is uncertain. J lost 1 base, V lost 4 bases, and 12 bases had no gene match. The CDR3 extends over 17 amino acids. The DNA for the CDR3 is TGCGCCAGCAGTCGATGGCAGGGGGCTAAAGTTTCCTACGAGCAGTACTTC. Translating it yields CASSRWQGAKVSYEQYF.

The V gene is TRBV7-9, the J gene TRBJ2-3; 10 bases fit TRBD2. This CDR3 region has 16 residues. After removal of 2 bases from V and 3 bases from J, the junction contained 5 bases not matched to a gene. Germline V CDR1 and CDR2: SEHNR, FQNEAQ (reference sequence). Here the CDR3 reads CASSLSLAGATDTQYF. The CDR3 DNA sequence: TGTGCCAGCAGCTTATCGCTAGCGGGAGCAACAGATACGCAGTATTTT. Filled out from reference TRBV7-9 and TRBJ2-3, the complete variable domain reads DTGVSQNPRHKITKRGQNVTFRCDPISEHNRLYWYRQTLGQGPEFLTYFQNEAQLEKSRLLSDRFSAERPKGSFSTLEIQRTEQGDSAMYLCASSLSLAGATDTQYFGPGTRLTVL.

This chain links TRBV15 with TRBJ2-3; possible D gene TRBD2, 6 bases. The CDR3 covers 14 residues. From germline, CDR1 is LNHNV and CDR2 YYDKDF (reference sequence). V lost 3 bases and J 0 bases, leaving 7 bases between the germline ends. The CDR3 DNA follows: TGTGCCACCAGCAGGGGGGGAAGCACAGATACGCAGTATTTT. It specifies CATSRGGSTDTQYF.

This chain's CDR3 is CASSRRYYNEQFF. The CDR3 DNA is TGTGCCAGCAGTCGGAGATACTACAATGAGCAGTTCTTC. The genes are TRBV6-1 and TRBJ2-1; no clear D. V lost 5 bases to trimming and J lost 3 bases, with 8 bases between them. Looked up from germline, CDR1 is MNHNS and CDR2 is SASEGT. The CDR3 sequence is 13 residues long.

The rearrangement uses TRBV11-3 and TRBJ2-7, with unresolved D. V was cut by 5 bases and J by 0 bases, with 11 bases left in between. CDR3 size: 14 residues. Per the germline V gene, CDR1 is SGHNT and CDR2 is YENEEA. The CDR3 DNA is TGTGCCAGCAGCCCACACGCAGGCTCCTACGAGCAGTACTTC. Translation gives CASSPHAGSYEQYF.

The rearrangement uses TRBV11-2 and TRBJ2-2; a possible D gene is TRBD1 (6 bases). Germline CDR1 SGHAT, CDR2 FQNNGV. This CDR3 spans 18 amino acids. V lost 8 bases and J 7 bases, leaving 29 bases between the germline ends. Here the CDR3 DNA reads TGTGCCAGCGGGTTAGGGTGGGGGCGTCTCGGGAAGGACGGGGAGCTGTTTTTT. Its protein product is CASGLGWGRLGKDGELFF. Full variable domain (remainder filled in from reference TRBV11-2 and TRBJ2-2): EAGVAQSPRYKIIEKRQSVAFWCNPISGHATLYWYQQILGQGPKLLIQFQNNGVVDDSQLPKDRFSAERLKGVDSTLKIQPAKLEDSAVYLCASGLGWGRLGKDGELFFGEGSRLTVL.

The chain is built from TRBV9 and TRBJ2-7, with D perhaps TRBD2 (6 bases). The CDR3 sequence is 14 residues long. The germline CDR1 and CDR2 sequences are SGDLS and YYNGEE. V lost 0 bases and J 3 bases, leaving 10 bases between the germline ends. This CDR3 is CASSVGSGGYEQYF. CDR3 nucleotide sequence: TGTGCCAGCAGCGTAGGTAGCGGAGGCTACGAGCAGTACTTC. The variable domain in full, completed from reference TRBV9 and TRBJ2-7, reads DSGVTQTPKHLITATGQRVTLRCSPRSGDLSVYWYQQSLDQGLQFLIQYYNGEERAKGNILERFSAQQFPDLHSELNLSSLELGDSALYFCASSVGSGGYEQYFGPGTRLTVT.

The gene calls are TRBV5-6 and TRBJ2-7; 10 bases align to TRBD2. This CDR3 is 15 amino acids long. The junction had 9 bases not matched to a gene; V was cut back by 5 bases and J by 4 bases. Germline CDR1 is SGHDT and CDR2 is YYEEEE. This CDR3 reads CASRPGGSGGYEQYF. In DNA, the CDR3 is TGTGCCAGCAGACCGGGGGGTAGCGGGGGGTACGAGCAGTACTTC.